This TCR beta chain was obtained from a study of cytomegalovirus exposure and HLA in healthy donors (TCRdb year 2017). About the investigation overall: An earlier analysis of some 600 of the donors reported over 250 Gb of sequence data and roughly 120 million unique TCR beta sequences obtained from some 170 million T cells. The study aimed to test whether signatures of past pathogen exposure could be identified by cataloging public T cell receptors. To predict cytomegalovirus infection status, the study combined high-throughput TCR immunosequencing, statistical association of individual TCRs with disease status, and machine learning. The study profiled the T cell repertoires of about 640 subjects by immunosequencing and related them to cytomegalovirus serostatus. A later analysis re-examined previously published TCR beta repertoires from around 670 donors and added high-resolution HLA genotyping to investigate patterns of TCR occurrence. Both class I and class II loci were covered by HLA typing, at four-digit resolution. In a later genetic analysis, genome-wide SNP genotypes for about three fifths of the roughly 670 donors were used, and that subset was treated as a discovery cohort. Among about 400 genotyped donors of the cohort, an average of around 240,000 unique TCR beta nucleotide sequences was sequenced per donor, of which 15% to 20% were non-productive. An early release covering roughly 640 HLA-typed donors comprised roughly 300 gigabases of sequencing data and around 85 million unique TCR sequences. Because of strong linkage in the cohort, five DR-DQ haplotypes were treated as single units for association and clustering. All discovery cohort repertoires had been generated on a single sequencing platform. An earlier analysis of several hundred of the donors used high-throughput TCR beta sequencing to judge whether each TCR beta V gene segment behaved as functional or pseudogenic. Besides the first cohort of roughly 700 subjects, a separate validation cohort made up of over 100 different subjects was used. Alongside the repertoire data, information on donor age, sex, ethnicity and CMV serostatus was compiled. The genetic ancestry cluster associated with self-reported Caucasian donors included 65% to 90% of the 350 to 500 genotyped donors. Rather than drawing on any new phenotypic data, the later analysis identified candidate immune exposures from TCR beta sequences and the way those sequences occurred across donors. The number of donors typed differed by locus, with 629-630 for A, B, C, DRB1 and DQB1, around 500 for DQA1, nearly 610 for DPA1, and 450 to 480 for DPB1.

Library creation used the immunoSEQ multiplex PCR assay. For the multiplex PCR, a mixture combining 60 forward primers for TCR Vbeta segments and 13 reverse primers for TCR Jbeta segments was used. A multiplex PCR assay on genomic DNA amplified the CDR3 region of rearranged TCR beta genes. The amplified TCR beta libraries were sequenced on the Illumina HiSeq System as 87-base-pair reads. In the original analysis: Across the 670 or so repertoires, a later analysis counted tens of millions of unique TCR beta chains, 9 million to 14 million of which were shared by at least two donors. Raw reads were error-corrected and collapsed into unique sequences with a nearest-neighbor algorithm that merged closely related sequences to remove PCR and sequencing errors. To assign V, D and J gene segments, CDR3 sequences were aligned to IMGT reference sequences. For a sequence to be retained, a match of at least six nucleotides was required to both a V gene segment and a J gene segment. Rearrangements were called productive when the CDR3 lacked stop codons and stayed in frame with V and J; all others were non-productive. CDR3 was defined according to IMGT convention as the region running from the second conserved V-encoded cysteine to the conserved J-encoded phenylalanine. In an earlier analysis of more than 550 of the donors, sequences lacking an unambiguous match to a single V gene segment were excluded. In an earlier analysis of about 590 of the donors, a V segment was called functional when productive rearrangements were above 56.7%, and segregating when the standard deviation between donors exceeded 5%. A statistical classification framework was built to diagnose cytomegalovirus status from the catalog of TCR beta chain sequences. In a later analysis, TCR nucleotide sequences were compared against IMGT/GENE-DB human TR gene sequences so that V and J genes could be assigned. In a later analysis, CDR3 sequences and most-parsimonious VDJ recombination scenarios were assigned using the TCRdist pipeline. In a later analysis, each TCR beta chain was defined by its CDR3 amino acid sequence together with its V-gene family, and reads lacking a unique V-gene family were excluded. A later analysis removed several hundred highly shared, low-generation-probability nucleotide sequences to deal with suspected cross-contamination and a sequencing artifact. In a later analysis, a clonal expansion index for each public chain was calculated from normalized within-repertoire ranks of inferred template counts. Generation probabilities in a later analysis came from a VDJ recombination model fitted to out-of-frame rearrangements, and those results were checked against IGoR. Hypergeometric tests were used in a later analysis to score TCR-TCR, TCR-HLA and TCR-CMV co-occurrence, with a repertoire-size bias correction applied to the TCR pairs. False discovery rates were estimated in a later analysis by permuting HLA or CMV assignments 20 times. In a later analysis, co-occurring TCRs were grouped using DBSCAN, and TCRdist sequence similarity was added for clustering within HLA-allele-positive subsets. Repertoires with fewer than 30,000 or more than 120,000 public chains, plus five repertoires with anomalous nucleotide sharing, were excluded from co-occurrence clustering. What TCRdb holds here is the immuneACCESS table cut down to in-frame rearrangements. Part of the clones is not present; checked against another copy, under half of the missing clones reflect an unresolved V gene, and the others are unexplained. That table gives V, J and clone size, and the DNA gave D and trimming. This sample is represented by over 95,000 clones; 76% of them were singletons. The ten largest clonotypes hold more than 10% of the sample.

About this clone: Its antigen has not been determined. Per-base qualities were not stored, and no clone one base away is much larger.

CDR1 and CDR2 are drawn from the germline V gene: SGDLS, YYNGEE. The CDR3 sequence holds 12 residues, the cysteine and phenylalanine included. Only CDR3 DNA remains: 36 bases, in frame from the first base. Relative to germline, V is 5 bases shorter and J is 4 bases shorter, with 9 bases between their ends. In total, approximately 610 healthy bone marrow donors made up the cohort. All cohort members were sampled while nominally healthy, although unrecorded immune exposures were likely present. The donor was CMV seropositive and was included in the group of about 290 seropositive cohort members. A peripheral blood sample was provided by each donor, and peripheral blood mononuclear cells were used for TCR beta sequencing. The Qiagen DNeasy Blood Extraction Kit was used to extract genomic DNA from the blood cell samples. On the study overall, not on this receptor specifically: Some IMGT-functional V segments, including TRBV6-2 and TRBV6-3, could not be distinguished by the 87-base-pair reads and were therefore excluded. Linkage disequilibrium might explain the correlated functional status among segregating V segments, but an unknown experimental factor could not be excluded. Only TCR beta chains were sequenced in this cohort, and the absence of alpha or paired-chain data limited detectable features. A total of 150 to 200 TCR beta chains were listed by the study as associated with cytomegalovirus. Cytomegalovirus status was reported to be diagnosed by the classifier with high specificity and sensitivity in both the original and validation cohorts. HLA typing was unavailable for some donors at each locus, so association tests used only the typed subset. At a false discovery rate of 0.05, a later analysis linked around 15,000 TCR beta sequences to specific HLA alleles. Several of the top co-occurrence clusters appeared to be linked to parvovirus B19, influenza, CMV and Epstein-Barr virus, according to a later analysis. CMV serostatus was the only immune exposure information available for the cohort. In a later analysis, HLA-associated TCR beta chains showed more clonal expansion and lower generation probabilities than non-associated chains that were equally common. Most TCR sequences were observed very rarely across donors, whereas some public TCRs were present in many individuals. Presence/absence analyses assumed roughly uniform sequencing depth across donors, an assumption that may not hold. The sequencing pipeline was judged likely to have produced a cluster of highly shared sequence variants as a technical artifact. In a later analysis, most CMV-associated TCR beta chains were found to appear HLA-restricted, with HLA associations seemingly driven largely by CMV exposure. In vitro tests confirmed that three of the cytomegalovirus-associated TCR beta chains recognize cytomegalovirus antigens. Because counts were too low, 15 to 20 rarely observed V segments, including chromosome 9 orphons, were left out of the earlier analysis of about 620 of the donors. An association between a missense DCLRE1C variant and V-gene and J-gene trimming of TCR beta chains was found in a later genetic analysis and replicated in an independent cohort. Compared with the roughly 670-donor mean, donors in an Asian-associated ancestry cluster had fewer N-insertions in productive TCRs, according to a later genetic analysis. In an earlier analysis of some 640 of the donors, most TCR beta V segments were observed in productive rearrangements about 90% or about 30% of the time, broadly matching IMGT annotations. A further reported finding was that TCR beta sequences accurately predicted the HLA-A and HLA-B alleles for most subjects in the first cohort. According to a later analysis, TCR association rates differed among HLA loci, with DRB1 alleles showing the most associated TCRs and HLA-C alleles showing the fewest. Assigning TCR associations to individual alleles was difficult when HLA alleles, especially DR and DQ, strongly co-occurred. According to the authors, the approach could potentially be generalized to other disease states and immunological phenotypes.

The receptor was derived from a woman in her 40s in good health and CMV-seropositive. Sequenced sample: PBMCs. Recombination connected TRBV9 to TRBJ2-5, and possibly TRBD2, on 6 matching bases. The CDR3 has the sequence CASSSGAETQYF. The DNA sequence is given as TGTGCCAGCAGTAGCGGCGCAGAGACCCAGTACTTC.